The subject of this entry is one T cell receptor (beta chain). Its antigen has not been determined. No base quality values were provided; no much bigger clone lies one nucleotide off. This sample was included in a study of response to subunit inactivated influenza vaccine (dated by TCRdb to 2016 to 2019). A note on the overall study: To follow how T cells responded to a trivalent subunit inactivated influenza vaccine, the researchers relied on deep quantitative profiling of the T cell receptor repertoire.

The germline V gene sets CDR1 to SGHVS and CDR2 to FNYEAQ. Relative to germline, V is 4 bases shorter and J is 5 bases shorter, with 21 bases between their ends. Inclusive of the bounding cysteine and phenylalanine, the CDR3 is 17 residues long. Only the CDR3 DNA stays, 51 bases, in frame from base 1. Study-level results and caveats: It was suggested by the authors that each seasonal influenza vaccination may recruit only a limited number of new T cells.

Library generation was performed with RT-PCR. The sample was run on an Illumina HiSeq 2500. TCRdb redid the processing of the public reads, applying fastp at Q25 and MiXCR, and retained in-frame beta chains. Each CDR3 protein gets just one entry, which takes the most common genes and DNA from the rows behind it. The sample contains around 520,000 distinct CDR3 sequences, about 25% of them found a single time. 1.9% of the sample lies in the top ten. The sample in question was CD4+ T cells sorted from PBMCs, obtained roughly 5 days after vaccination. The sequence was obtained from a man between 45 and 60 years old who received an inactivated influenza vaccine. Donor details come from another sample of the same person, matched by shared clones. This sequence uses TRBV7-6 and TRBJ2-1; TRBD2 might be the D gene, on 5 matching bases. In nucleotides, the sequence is TGTGCCAGCAGCTCGGACCGGGCTGGGCGGGTGAACAATGAGCAGTTCTTC. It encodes CASSSDRAGRVNNEQFF.